Listed below are T cell receptor beta chains from one sample, sequenced in a study of blood T cell repertoires in COVID-19. The data were produced by immunoSEQ multiplex PCR, yet TCRdb's version contains in-frame clones alone and is incomplete. The table has about 69,000 clones, 75% to 90% seen once. The sample comprised peripheral blood. The receptor set was obtained from a middle-aged man with COVID-19, enrolled during active disease. CDR3s include the opening cysteine and the closing phenylalanine or tryptophan. A D gene is named only where the DNA matches it firmly. Not every row has a clone size; where given, it reads once, few, many or a size class.

D	size	V	J	length	DNA	CDR3
.	once	TRBV7-6	TRBJ2-3	15	TGTGCCAGCAGCTTAGTAGGGGCGCCGTTAGATACGCAGTATTTT	CASSLVGAPLDTQYF
.	.	TRBV3-1/TRBV3-2	TRBJ1-5	13	TGTGCCAGCAGCCAGGCCATAAATCAGCCCCAGCATTTT	CASSQAINQPQHF
TRBD1	.	TRBV25-1	TRBJ1-2	14	TGTGCCAGCAGTGACCCAGGGGGCGCCTATGGCTACACCTTC	CASSDPGGAYGYTF
TRBD1	many	TRBV6-5	TRBJ1-6	15	TGTGCCAGCAGTTTATCCGGGACAGATAATTCACCCCTCCACTTT	CASSLSGTDNSPLHF
.	.	TRBV6-5	TRBJ1-5	15	TGTGCCAGCAGCGATAGTGGTCCGGGCAATCAGCCCCAGCATTTT	CASSDSGPGNQPQHF
.	.	TRBV7-7	TRBJ1-2	16	TGTGCCAGCGGCACTGAGAGGGGGAAGGAGAACTATGGCTACACCTTC	CASGTERGKENYGYTF
TRBD2	.	TRBV30	TRBJ2-3	13	TGTGCCTGGAGTCCCCGCGGGGCGGGGGGGCAGTATTTT	CAWSPRGAGGQYF
.	.	TRBV19	TRBJ1-2	13	TGTGCCAGTAGCGAGGAGGAGGCCTATGGCTACACCTTC	CASSEEEAYGYTF
TRBD1	.	TRBV18	TRBJ1-1	15	TGTGCCAGCTCACCCCCGGGACAGGGAAAAACTGAAGCTTTCTTT	CASSPPGQGKTEAFF
.	.	TRBV3-1/TRBV3-2	TRBJ2-7	15	TGTGCCAGCAGCCAAGATCTAAGTAGCAACGGCGAGCAGTACTTC	CASSQDLSSNGEQYF
TRBD2	few	TRBV30	TRBJ2-3	14	TGTGCCTGGAGTCGGGGGGAGGGCACAGATACGCAGTATTTT	CAWSRGEGTDTQYF
.	.	TRBV9	TRBJ1-5	13	TGTGCCAGCAGCTCCCCCGTTAATCAGCCCCAGCATTTT	CASSSPVNQPQHF
TRBD1	.	TRBV25-1	TRBJ2-1	14	TGTGCCAGCTCGACAGGACAGGGGGACAATGAGCAGTTCTTC	CASSTGQGDNEQFF
TRBD1	.	TRBV10-3	TRBJ2-2	13	TGTGCCAGCCGACAGGGGCGCACCGGGGAGCTGTTTTTT	CASRQGRTGELFF
.	.	TRBV19	TRBJ1-5	15	TGTGCCTCAGTACGGGCCTCGGGAGGCAATCAGCCCCAGCATTTT	CASVRASGGNQPQHF
TRBD2	.	TRBV7-2	TRBJ2-5	17	TGTGCCAGCAGCTTAACTAGCGGGGGGGCCGGCCAGGAGACCCAGTACTTC	CASSLTSGGAGQETQYF
.	.	TRBV7-2	TRBJ2-2	15	TGTGCCAGCAGCCAGCCGACTAGGGGCACCGGGGAGCTGTTTTTT	CASSQPTRGTGELFF
TRBD1	.	TRBV5-1	TRBJ2-1	12	TGCGCCAGCACAGGGGGCAGCGATGAGCAGTTCTTC	CASTGGSDEQFF
.	.	TRBV19	TRBJ1-4	14	TGTGCCAGTAGTATGACCAGGGGTAGCGAAAAACTGTTTTTT	CASSMTRGSEKLFF
TRBD2	.	TRBV6-5	TRBJ2-7	14	TGTGCCAGCGCCCTGGGGGGGAGCTCCTACGAGCAGTACTTC	CASALGGSSYEQYF
TRBD2	.	TRBV4-1	TRBJ2-3	17	TGCGCCAGCAGCCAGGACCGAGCGGGGGGCTCCACAGATACGCAGTATTTT	CASSQDRAGGSTDTQYF
.	once	TRBV7-9	TRBJ1-4	15	TGTGCCAGCAGCCTAGGGCGGGGGGCGAAAGAAAAACTGTTTTTT	CASSLGRGAKEKLFF
TRBD2	once	TRBV7-9	TRBJ2-7	15	TGTGCCAGCAGCACCACTAGCGGGGGTGCGTACGAGCAGTACTTC	CASSTTSGGAYEQYF
TRBD2	.	TRBV28	TRBJ2-2	15	TGTGCCAGCAGTTTAGCGGGGGGGCTGAGCGGGGAGCTGTTTTTT	CASSLAGGLSGELFF
TRBD2	.	TRBV2	TRBJ2-5	16	TGTGCCAGCGGCGGGACTAGCGGGGGACGGGGAGAGACCCAGTACTTC	CASGGTSGGRGETQYF
TRBD1	.	TRBV30	TRBJ2-3	16	TGTGCCTGGAGTCCCCGAAGGGACAGGGTGACAGATACGCAGTATTTT	CAWSPRRDRVTDTQYF
.	.	TRBV11-3	TRBJ2-3	14	TGTGCCAGCAGCGCGGGACCTGACACAGATACGCAGTATTTT	CASSAGPDTDTQYF
.	once	TRBV30	TRBJ1-2	13	TGTGCCTGGATTAGTCGGGATAACTATGGCTACACCTTC	CAWISRDNYGYTF
.	few	TRBV7-9	TRBJ1-2	13	TGTGCCAGCAGCTTAGAGGCAGGGCCTGGCTACACCTTC	CASSLEAGPGYTF
.	.	TRBV5-1	TRBJ1-2	12	TGCGCCAGCAGCTCGGACACCTATGGCTACACCTTC	CASSSDTYGYTF
.	.	TRBV4-1	TRBJ2-4	15	TGCGCCAGCAGCCCTGCCGAGTTGGCCAAAAACATTCAGTACTTC	CASSPAELAKNIQYF
.	once	TRBV5-1	TRBJ2-1	15	TGCGCCAGCAGCTTGGGCGGGGCGGGGAACAATGAGCAGTTCTTC	CASSLGGAGNNEQFF
TRBD1	.	TRBV6-6	TRBJ1-1	15	TGTGCCAGCAGTACCCGGGACAGGTACAACACTGAAGCTTTCTTT	CASSTRDRYNTEAFF
TRBD1	.	TRBV24-1	TRBJ1-2	16	TGTGCCACCAGTGATTTGGGGACAGAGTTTAACTATGGCTACACCTTC	CATSDLGTEFNYGYTF
.	.	TRBV30	TRBJ2-1	13	TGTGCCTGGGCCGCAGGGGAGCATAGTGAGCAGTTCTTC	CAWAAGEHSEQFF
.	.	TRBV9	TRBJ2-3	15	TGTGCCAGCAGCGTAGCGTCAGGGCTCACAGATACGCAGTATTTT	CASSVASGLTDTQYF
.	.	TRBV4-2	TRBJ1-3	17	TGTGCCAGCAGCCAACTCCCTCGGGGGGGGACGGGGGACACCATATATTTT	CASSQLPRGGTGDTIYF
TRBD1	.	TRBV9	TRBJ1-3	17	TGTGCCAGCAGCGTAGCCCGGGACAGGGGACGTGGAAACACCATATATTTT	CASSVARDRGRGNTIYF
.	.	TRBV3-1/TRBV3-2	TRBJ2-5	15	TGTGCCAGCAGCCAGGGCCGGGGGGCCGACGAGACCCAGTACTTC	CASSQGRGADETQYF
.	.	TRBV11-2	TRBJ1-6	17	TGTGCCAGCAGCCAGGGGCCACCCTCGGGGAATAATTCACCCCTCCACTTT	CASSQGPPSGNNSPLHF
.	.	TRBV6-4	TRBJ1-6	11	TGTGCCACCTCCCCGGGATCACCCCTCCACTTT	CATSPGSPLHF
TRBD1	once	TRBV5-1	TRBJ2-1	15	TGCGCCAGCAGGTTGTCGGGACAGTTGAAAAATGAGCAGTTCTTC	CASRLSGQLKNEQFF
.	.	TRBV28	TRBJ1-3	17	TGTGCCAGCAGGGTTCCCCAAGGAGGGGCGGCTGGAAACACCATATATTTT	CASRVPQGGAAGNTIYF
.	.	TRBV3-1/TRBV3-2	TRBJ2-3	17	TGTGCCAGCAGCCAAGGCGCAGGGCGGGGGCACACAGATACGCAGTATTTT	CASSQGAGRGHTDTQYF
.	.	TRBV27	TRBJ1-1	13	TGTGCCAGCAGTTTACAGGGGCTCACTGAAGCTTTCTTT	CASSLQGLTEAFF
TRBD1	.	TRBV19	TRBJ2-3	17	TGTGCCAGTAGTATAGGCATCGGGGGACAGGGTTTAGATACGCAGTATTTT	CASSIGIGGQGLDTQYF
.	.	TRBV28	TRBJ2-5	15	TGTGCCAGCACCCGCCGGGGTGGCACACAAGAGACCCAGTACTTC	CASTRRGGTQETQYF
TRBD2	.	TRBV6-1	TRBJ2-1	19	TGTGCCAGCAGTGAAGCGTGGCTAGCGGGGGGCACAGGTTACAATGAGCAGTTCTTC	CASSEAWLAGGTGYNEQFF
TRBD1	.	TRBV29-1	TRBJ2-6	17	TGCAGCGTGAAATCCGGGACAGCCCACTCTGGGGCCAACGTCCTGACTTTC	CSVKSGTAHSGANVLTF
.	few	TRBV7-3	TRBJ2-4	13	TGTGCCAGCAGCTTAACAGGGGCAAACATTCAGTACTTC	CASSLTGANIQYF
.	.	TRBV5-1	TRBJ1-4	14	TGCGCCAGCAGCTTGGGGCAGTATAATGAAAAACTGTTTTTT	CASSLGQYNEKLFF
TRBD2	.	TRBV30	TRBJ2-3	17	TGTGCCTGGAGTGTATCCCCATGGAGCGGGGTTTCAGATACGCAGTATTTT	CAWSVSPWSGVSDTQYF
.	.	TRBV30	TRBJ1-4	13	TGTGCCTGGGACAGATCCACTAATGAAAAACTGTTTTTT	CAWDRSTNEKLFF
TRBD2	few	TRBV5-4	TRBJ2-5	15	TGTGCCAGCAGCTTGAGGCTAGCGGGGCAAGAGACCCAGTACTTC	CASSLRLAGQETQYF
.	.	TRBV6-5	TRBJ2-2	11	TGTGCCACGGAGGGCACCGGGGAGCTGTTTTTT	CATEGTGELFF
.	few	TRBV7-9	TRBJ1-6	12	TGTGCCAGCAGCTCCCGTCATTCACCCCTCCACTTT	CASSSRHSPLHF
.	.	TRBV2	TRBJ2-7	13	TGTGCCAGCAGATTATCAGGGAACTACGAGCAGTACTTC	CASRLSGNYEQYF
TRBD1	.	TRBV28	TRBJ1-5	14	TGTGCCAGCAGGGGGGGGACAGGGATGATGGCCCAGCATTTT	CASRGGTGMMAQHF
TRBD1	.	TRBV10-3	TRBJ1-5	14	TGTGCCATCGGAGAGGACAGGGACAATCAGCCCCAGCATTTT	CAIGEDRDNQPQHF
.	.	TRBV6-4	TRBJ1-2	15	TGTGCCAGCAGTGACGGGCAGGCCCCTAACTATGGCTACACCTTC	CASSDGQAPNYGYTF